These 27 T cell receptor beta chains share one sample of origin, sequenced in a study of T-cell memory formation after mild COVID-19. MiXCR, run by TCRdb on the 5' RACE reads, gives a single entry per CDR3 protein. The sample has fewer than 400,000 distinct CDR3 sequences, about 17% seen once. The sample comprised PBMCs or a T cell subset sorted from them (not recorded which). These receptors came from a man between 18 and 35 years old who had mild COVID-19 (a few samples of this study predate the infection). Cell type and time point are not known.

For the CDR3, the DNA is TGCGCCAGCAGCCATAGCGGGGAAACCGGAGAGACCCAGTACTTC. Translation: CASSHSGETGETQYF. V gene TRBV5-1 combines with J gene TRBJ2-5; 8 nucleotides align to TRBD2. This CDR3 is built from 15 residues. Germline CDR1 and CDR2: SGHRS and YFSETQ. V shed 4 bases and J 4 bases; nucleotides not matched to a gene: 9.

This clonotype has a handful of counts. CDR3 in amino acids: CASSPIQGGQETQYF. CDR3 sequence (DNA): TGTGCCAGCAGCCCCATCCAGGGAGGGCAAGAGACCCAGTACTTC. The chain employs TRBV5-6 and TRBJ2-5; TRBD2 agrees at 7 bases. The CDR3 runs to 15 residues. Trimming took 4 bases from V and 2 from J; bases not matched to a gene: 8. The germline CDR1 and CDR2 sequences are SGHDT and YYEEEE.

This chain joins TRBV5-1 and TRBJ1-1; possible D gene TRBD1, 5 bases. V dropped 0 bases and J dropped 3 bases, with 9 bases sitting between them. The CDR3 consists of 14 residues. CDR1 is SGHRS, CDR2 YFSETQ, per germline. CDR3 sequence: CASSLVGADTEAFF. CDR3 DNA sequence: TGCGCCAGCAGCTTGGTTGGGGCGGACACTGAAGCTTTCTTT.

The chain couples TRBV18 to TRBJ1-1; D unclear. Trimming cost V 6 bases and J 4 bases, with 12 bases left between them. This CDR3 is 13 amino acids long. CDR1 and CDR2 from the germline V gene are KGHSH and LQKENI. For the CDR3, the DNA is TGTGCCAGCTCCCCCGAACGGGGCACTGAAGCTTTCTTT. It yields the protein CASSPERGTEAFF.

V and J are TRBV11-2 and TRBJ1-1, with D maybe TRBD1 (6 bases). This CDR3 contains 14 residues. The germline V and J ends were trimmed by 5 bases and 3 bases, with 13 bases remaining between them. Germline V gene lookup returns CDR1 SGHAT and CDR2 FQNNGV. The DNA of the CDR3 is TGTGCCAGCAGCAGACGGACAGCGGACACTGAAGCTTTCTTT. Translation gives CASSRRTADTEAFF.

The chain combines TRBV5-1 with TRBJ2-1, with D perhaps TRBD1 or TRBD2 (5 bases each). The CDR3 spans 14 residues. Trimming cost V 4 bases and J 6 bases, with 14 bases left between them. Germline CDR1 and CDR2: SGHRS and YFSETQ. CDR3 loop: CASSGGTGSNEQFF. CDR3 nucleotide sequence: TGCGCCAGCAGCGGGGGTACGGGGAGCAATGAGCAGTTCTTC.

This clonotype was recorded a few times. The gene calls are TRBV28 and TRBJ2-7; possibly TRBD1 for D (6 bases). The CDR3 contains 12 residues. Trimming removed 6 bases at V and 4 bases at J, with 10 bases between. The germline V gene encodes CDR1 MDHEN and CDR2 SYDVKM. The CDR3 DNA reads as TGTGCCAGCAGCAGGACAGAATACGAGCAGTACGTC. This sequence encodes CASSRTEYEQYV.

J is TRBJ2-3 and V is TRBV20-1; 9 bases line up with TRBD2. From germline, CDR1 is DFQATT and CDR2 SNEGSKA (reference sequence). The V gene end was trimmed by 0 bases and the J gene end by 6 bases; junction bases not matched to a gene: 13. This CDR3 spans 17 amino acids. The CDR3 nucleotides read TGCAGTGCTAGAGATCTTCGGATAGCGGGGGTCTTGGATACGCAGTATTTT. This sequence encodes CSARDLRIAGVLDTQYF.

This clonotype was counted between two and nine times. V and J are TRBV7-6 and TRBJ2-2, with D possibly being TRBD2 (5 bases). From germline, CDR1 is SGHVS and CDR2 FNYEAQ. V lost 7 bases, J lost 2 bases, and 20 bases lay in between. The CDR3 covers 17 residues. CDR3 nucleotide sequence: TGTGCCAGCACCCAACTAGGAGGTCCCCCTAACACCGGGGAGCTGTTTTTT. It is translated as CASTQLGGPPNTGELFF.

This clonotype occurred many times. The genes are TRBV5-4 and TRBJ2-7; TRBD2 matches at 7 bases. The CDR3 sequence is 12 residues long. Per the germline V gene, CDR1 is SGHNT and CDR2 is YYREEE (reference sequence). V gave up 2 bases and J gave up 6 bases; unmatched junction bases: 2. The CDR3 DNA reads TGTGCCAGCAGCTTCTCTAGCGGCGAGCAGTACGTC. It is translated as CASSFSSGEQYV.

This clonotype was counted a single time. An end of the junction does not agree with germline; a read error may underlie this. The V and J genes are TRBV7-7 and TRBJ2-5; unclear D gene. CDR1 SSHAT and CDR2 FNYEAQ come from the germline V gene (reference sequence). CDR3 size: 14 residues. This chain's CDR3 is CASSLGDAQETQYF. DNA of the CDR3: TGTGCTAGCAGCTTAGGTGACGCGCAAGAGACCCAGTACTTC.

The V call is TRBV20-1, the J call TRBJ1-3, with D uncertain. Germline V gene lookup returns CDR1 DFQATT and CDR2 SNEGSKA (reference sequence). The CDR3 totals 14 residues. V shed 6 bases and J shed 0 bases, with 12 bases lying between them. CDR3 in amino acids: CSAPDPASGNTIYF. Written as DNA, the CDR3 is TGCAGTGCGCCCGACCCAGCCTCTGGAAACACCATATATTTT.

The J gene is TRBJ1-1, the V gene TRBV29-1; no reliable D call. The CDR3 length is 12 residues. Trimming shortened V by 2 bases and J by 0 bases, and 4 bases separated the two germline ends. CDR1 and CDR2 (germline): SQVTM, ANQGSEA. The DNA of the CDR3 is TGCAGCGTTGAATTTTTGAACACTGAAGCTTTCTTT. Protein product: CSVEFLNTEAFF.

The CDR3 DNA reads TGTGCCAGCAGTTACTCTTCTAGCGGGGGGACTAGCACAGATACGCAGTATTTT. This gives the protein CASSYSSSGGTSTDTQYF. The chain links TRBV6-5 to TRBJ2-3, with 11 bases lining up with TRBD2. This CDR3 comprises 18 residues. Germline V gene lookup returns CDR1 MNHEY and CDR2 SVGAGI. V gave up 0 bases and J gave up 0 bases; unmatched junction bases: 5.

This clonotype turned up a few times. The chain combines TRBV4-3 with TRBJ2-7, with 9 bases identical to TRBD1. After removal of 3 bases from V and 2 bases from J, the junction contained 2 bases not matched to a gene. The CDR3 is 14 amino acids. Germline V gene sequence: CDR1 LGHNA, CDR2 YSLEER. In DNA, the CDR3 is TGCGCCAGCAGCCATGGACAGGGGACCTACGAGCAGTACTTC. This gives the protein CASSHGQGTYEQYF.

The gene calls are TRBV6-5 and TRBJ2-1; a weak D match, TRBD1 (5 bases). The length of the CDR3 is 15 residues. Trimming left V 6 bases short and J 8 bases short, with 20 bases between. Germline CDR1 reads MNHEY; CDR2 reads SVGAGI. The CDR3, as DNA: TGTGCCAGCAGCGAGGCCGCTGGTACAGGATATGAGCAGTTCTTC. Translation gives CASSEAAGTGYEQFF.

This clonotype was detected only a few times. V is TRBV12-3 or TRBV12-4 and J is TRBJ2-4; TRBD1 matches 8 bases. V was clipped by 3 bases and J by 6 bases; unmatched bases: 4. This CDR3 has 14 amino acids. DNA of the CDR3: TGTGCCAGCAGTTTTTCAGGGGGCGTAAACATTCAGTACTTC. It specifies CASSFSGGVNIQYF.

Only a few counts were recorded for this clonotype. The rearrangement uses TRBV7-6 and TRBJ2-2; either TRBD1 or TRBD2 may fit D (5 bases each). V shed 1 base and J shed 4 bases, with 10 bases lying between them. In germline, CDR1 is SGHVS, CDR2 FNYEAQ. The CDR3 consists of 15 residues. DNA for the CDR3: TGTGCCAGCAGCTTAGGATCAGGGACCACCGGGGAGCTGTTTTTT. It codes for CASSLGSGTTGELFF.

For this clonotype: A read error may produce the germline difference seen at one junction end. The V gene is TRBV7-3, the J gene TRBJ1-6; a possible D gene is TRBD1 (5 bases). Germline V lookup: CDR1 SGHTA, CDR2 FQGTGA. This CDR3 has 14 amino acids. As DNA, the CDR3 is TGTTCCAGCAGCTTAAGTGGGGGAGGTTCACCCCTCCACTTT. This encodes CSSSLSGGGSPLHF.

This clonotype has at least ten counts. CDR3 sequence (DNA): TGTGCCAGCAGCTTAGGCCCCCAAACCGGGGAGCTGTTTTTT. Amino acid sequence: CASSLGPQTGELFF. The V and J genes are TRBV7-2 and TRBJ2-2; D gene uncertain. In germline, CDR1 is SGHTA, CDR2 FQGNSA. The CDR3 loop spans 14 amino acids. V was pared by 1 base and J by 5 bases, with 8 bases between.

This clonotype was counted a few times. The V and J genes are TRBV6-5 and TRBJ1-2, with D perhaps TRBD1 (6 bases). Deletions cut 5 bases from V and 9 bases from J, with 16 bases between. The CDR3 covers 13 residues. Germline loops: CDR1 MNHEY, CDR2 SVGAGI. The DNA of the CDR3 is TGTGCCAGCAGTGAGGACCCCGACAGGCGCTACACCTTC. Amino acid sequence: CASSEDPDRRYTF.

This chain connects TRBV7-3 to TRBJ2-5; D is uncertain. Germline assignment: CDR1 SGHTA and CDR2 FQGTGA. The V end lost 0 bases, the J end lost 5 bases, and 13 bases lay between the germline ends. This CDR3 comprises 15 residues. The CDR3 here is CASSLTAEPSETQYF. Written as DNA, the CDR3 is TGTGCCAGCAGCTTAACGGCAGAGCCTTCGGAGACCCAGTACTTC. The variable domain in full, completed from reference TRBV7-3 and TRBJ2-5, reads GAGVSQTPSNKVTEKGKYVELRCDPISGHTALYWYRQSLGQGPEFLIYFQGTGAADDSGLPNDRFFAVRPEGSVSTLKIQRTERGDSAVYLCASSLTAEPSETQYFGPGTRLLVL.

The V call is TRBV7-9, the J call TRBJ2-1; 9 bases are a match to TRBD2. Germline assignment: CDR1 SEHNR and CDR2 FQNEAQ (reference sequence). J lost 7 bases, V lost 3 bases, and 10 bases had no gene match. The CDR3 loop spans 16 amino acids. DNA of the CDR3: TGTGCCAGCAGCTTGTCTCGGCTAGCGGGGAGGAATGAGCAGTTCTTC. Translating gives CASSLSRLAGRNEQFF.

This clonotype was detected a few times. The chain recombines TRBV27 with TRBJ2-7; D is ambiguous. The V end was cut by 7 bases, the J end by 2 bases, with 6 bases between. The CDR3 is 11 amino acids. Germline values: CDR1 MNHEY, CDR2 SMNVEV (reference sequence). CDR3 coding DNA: TGTGCCAGCACCGGCCCCTACGAGCAGTACTTC. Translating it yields CASTGPYEQYF.

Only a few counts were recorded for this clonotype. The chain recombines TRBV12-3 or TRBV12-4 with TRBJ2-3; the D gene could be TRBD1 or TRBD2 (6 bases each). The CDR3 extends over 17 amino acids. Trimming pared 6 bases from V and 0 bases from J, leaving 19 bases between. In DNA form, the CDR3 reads TGTGCCAGCAGCCCCTCTCTTAGGGGGGCTAGCACAGATACGCAGTATTTT. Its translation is CASSPSLRGASTDTQYF.

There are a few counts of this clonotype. The CDR3 nucleotides read TGTGCCAGCAGTTACTCGACAGGGAACGGCTACACCTTC. This sequence encodes CASSYSTGNGYTF. The chain couples TRBV6-2 or TRBV6-3 to TRBJ1-2, with 7 bases fitting TRBD1. CDR1 MNHEY and CDR2 SVGEGT come from the germline V gene. This CDR3 is built from 13 residues. V lost 0 bases, J lost 8 bases, and 3 bases stayed unmatched.

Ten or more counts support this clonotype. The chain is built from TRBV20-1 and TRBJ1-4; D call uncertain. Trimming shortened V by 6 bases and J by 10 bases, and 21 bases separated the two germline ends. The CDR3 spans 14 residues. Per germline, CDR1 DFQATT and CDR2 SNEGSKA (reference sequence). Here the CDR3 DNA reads TGCAGTGCGTTGCAGGTTCTTAACAGTGGAAAACTGTTTTTT. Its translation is CSALQVLNSGKLFF.